Presented here are 16 T cell receptor beta chains from one specimen sequenced in a study of T cell responses to AZD1222 COVID-19 vaccine. Measured with immunoSEQ multiplex PCR; TCRdb has only the in-frame clones, and not every one. The sample contains over 70,000 clones, more than 70% of which appear only once. Source: peripheral blood, taken 28 days after the second AZD1222 dose. The source is an adult who received the AZD1222 COVID-19 vaccine.

This chain uses TRBV7-2 with TRBJ2-5, with 9 bases aligning to TRBD2. Germline trimming cut 2 bases from V and 5 bases from J; bases unmatched to any gene: 6. This CDR3 region has 15 residues. CDR1 and CDR2 from the germline V gene are SGHTA and FQGNSA. The CDR3: CASSLLAGPRETQYF. Here the CDR3 DNA reads TGTGCCAGCAGCTTACTAGCGGGGCCACGGGAGACCCAGTACTTC.

Concerning this clone itself: Mismatch with germline at one junction end may stem from a read error. This chain uses TRBV7-7 with TRBJ2-5; the D is unclear. The germline V gene encodes CDR1 SSHAT and CDR2 FNYEAQ (reference sequence). The length of the CDR3 is 15 residues. CDR3: CASSLGAADQETQYF. For the CDR3, the DNA is TGTGCTAGCAGCTTAGGTGCGGCGGACCAAGAGACCCAGTACTTC.

The rearrangement uses TRBV3-1 (or the pseudogene TRBV3-2) and TRBJ1-1; D not certain. Germline V gene sequence: CDR1 LGHDT, CDR2 YNNKEL (reference sequence). V lost 3 bases to trimming and J lost 1 base, with 6 bases between them. The CDR3 is 13 amino acids. The CDR3 loop is CASSQFRNTEAFF. CDR3 bases: TGTGCCAGCAGCCAGTTCAGGAACACTGAAGCTTTCTTT.

This sequence joins TRBV7-2 and TRBJ1-5; the match to TRBD1 covers 8 bases. The CDR3 sequence is 15 residues long. CDR1 is SGHTA, CDR2 FQGNSA, per germline. V shed 5 bases, J shed 4 bases, and the junction held 7 bases outside the gene matches. CDR3 protein: CASSVWTGSNQPQHF. For the CDR3, the DNA is TGTGCCAGCAGCGTGTGGACAGGGAGTAATCAGCCCCAGCATTTT.

V is TRBV10-3 and J is TRBJ2-5, with a tentative D call TRBD1 (5 bases). The V end lost 3 bases, the J end lost 2 bases, and 10 bases lay between the germline ends. CDR1 is ENHRY, CDR2 SYGVKD, per germline. The CDR3 is 14 residues long. CDR3: CAISDARVQETQYF. DNA of the CDR3: TGTGCCATCAGTGATGCCAGGGTTCAAGAGACCCAGTACTTC.

This clone was observed once. CDR3 residues: CASSAGLGQATYEQYF. CDR3 in DNA: TGTGCCAGTAGTGCCGGACTGGGACAGGCTACCTACGAGCAGTACTTC. The chain joins TRBV19 to TRBJ2-7, with 8 bases that match TRBD1. The CDR3 is 16 residues long. V trimming: 5 bases; J trimming: 2 bases; junction bases outside the gene matches: 11. Per germline, CDR1 LNHDA and CDR2 SQIVND (reference sequence).

This sequence joins TRBV30 and TRBJ1-6; TRBD1 agrees at 9 bases. The ends lost 0 bases at V and 9 bases at J; junction bases unmatched: 6. The CDR3 length is 15 residues. Germline V CDR1 and CDR2: GTSNPN, SVGIG (reference sequence). The CDR3 here is CAWSVRDRASSPLHF. The CDR3, as DNA: TGTGCCTGGAGTGTAAGGGACAGGGCGAGTTCACCCCTCCACTTT. The full variable domain, rest sourced from reference TRBV30 and TRBJ1-6, is SQTIHQWPATLVQPVGSPLSLECTVEGTSNPNLYWYRQAAGRGLQLLFYSVGIGQISSEVPQNLSASRPQDRQFILSSKKLLLSDSGFYLCAWSVRDRASSPLHFGNGTRLTVT.

About this clone itself: Its ends do not fully match the called genes, so a read error is possible. This chain uses TRBV12-3 or TRBV12-4 with TRBJ1-1; TRBD1 is a possible D gene (5 bases). This CDR3 has 11 amino acids. CDR3 coding DNA: TGTGCCAGCAGTTTCGGGGCTGAGGCTTTCTTT. Its translation: CASSFGAEAFF.

This chain uses TRBV11-2 with TRBJ2-5; 8 bases match TRBD1. CDR3 size: 16 residues. Germline V gene lookup returns CDR1 SGHAT and CDR2 FQNNGV. V gave up 3 bases and J gave up 1 base; unmatched junction bases: 7. CDR3 coding DNA: TGTGCCAGCAGCTTTTGGACAGGGATGGGCCAAGAGACCCAGTACTTC. Translation: CASSFWTGMGQETQYF.

This clone was found a few times. The V call is TRBV6-5, the J call TRBJ1-2, with D possibly TRBD1 on 5 matching bases. The CDR3 totals 15 residues. CDR1 is MNHEY, CDR2 SVGAGI, per germline. V lost 5 bases and J 0 bases, leaving 13 bases between the germline ends. CDR3 sequence: CASSTWQGSNYGYTF. The CDR3 DNA reads TGTGCCAGCAGTACTTGGCAGGGCTCTAACTATGGCTACACCTTC.

The CDR3 DNA reads as TGTGCCAGCAGCGCCATCGGACAGGAGAACACCGGGGAGCTGTTTTTT. This sequence encodes CASSAIGQENTGELFF. The chain is built from TRBV11-3 and TRBJ2-2; 7 nucleotides agree with TRBD1. This CDR3 comprises 16 residues. Unmatched junction bases numbered 7, after V lost 5 bases and J lost 1 base. Germline loops: CDR1 SGHNT, CDR2 YENEEA.

This chain links TRBV12-3 or TRBV12-4 with TRBJ1-5; D is unresolved. V gave up 11 bases and J gave up 0 bases, with 11 bases separating them. The length of the CDR3 is 13 residues. The CDR3 sequence is CAGSSDSNQPQHF. The CDR3 DNA reads TGTGCCGGATCGTCCGATAGCAATCAGCCCCAGCATTTT.

The V call is TRBV18, the J call TRBJ2-3; 11 bases match TRBD2. The V segment lost 2 bases and the J segment 1 base; nucleotides outside the gene matches: 5. Per germline, CDR1 KGHSH and CDR2 LQKENI. The CDR3 is 17 residues long. CDR3 in amino acids: CASSPGLAGGRTDTQYF. CDR3 DNA: TGTGCCAGCTCACCAGGCCTAGCGGGGGGCCGCACAGATACGCAGTATTTT.

The V gene is TRBV24-1, the J gene TRBJ2-7, with TRBD2 matching over 8 bases. The CDR3 is made up of 17 amino acids. The V segment lost 11 bases and the J segment 0 bases; nucleotides outside the gene matches: 17. Looked up from germline, CDR1 is KGHDR and CDR2 is SFDVKD. The CDR3 region is CANIIRGGKSRSYEQYV. The CDR3 coding sequence is TGTGCCAACATCATTCGGGGGGGAAAGAGCCGCTCCTACGAGCAGTACGTC.

The chain is built from TRBV5-4 and TRBJ2-7; maybe TRBD2 (6 bases). The ends were cut back, 5 bases at V and 5 bases at J, with 11 bases in the middle. Germline values: CDR1 SGHNT, CDR2 YYREEE (reference sequence). The length of the CDR3 is 12 residues. The CDR3 DNA reads as TGTGCCAGCAGTTTGACTAGTGACGAGCAGTACTTC. It encodes CASSLTSDEQYF. The full variable domain, completed using reference TRBV5-4 and TRBJ2-7, is ETGVTQSPTHLIKTRGQQVTLRCSSQSGHNTVSWYQQALGQGPQFIFQYYREEENGRGNFPPRFSGLQFPNYSSELNVNALELDDSALYLCASSLTSDEQYFGPGTRLTVT.

The chain joins TRBV7-4 to TRBJ2-7; 13 positions agree with TRBD2. This CDR3 comprises 14 residues. CDR1 is SGHVT and CDR2 is SQSDAQ in the germline V gene. V lost 5 bases, J lost 5 bases, and 3 bases stayed unmatched. The CDR3 here is CASSPGTSGDEQYF. The CDR3 coding sequence is TGTGCCAGCAGCCCAGGGACTAGCGGGGACGAGCAGTACTTC.